The 3 T cell receptor beta chains below come from one sample, sequenced in a study of response to subunit inactivated influenza vaccine. TCRdb reprocessed the RT-PCR reads via MiXCR and lists one record per CDR3 protein. In the table there are more than 500,000 distinct CDR3 sequences, about 11% of which are singletons. The same data also contributed to another study, on T cells expressing NK-cell markers. That paper adds: Researchers built TCR beta cDNA using 5'RACE template switching with UMIs.

The material was PBMCs from blood, obtained on the day of vaccination. The source is a middle-aged man who received an inactivated influenza vaccine.

This clonotype has just a few counts. The chain uses TRBV12-3 or TRBV12-4 and TRBJ2-1; perhaps TRBD2 as D (7 bases). Trimming stripped 3 bases from V and 5 bases from J, with 11 bases between. This CDR3 has 14 residues. CDR3 DNA: TGTGCCAGCAGTTTCGCGGGGGCGAACAATGAGCAGTTCTTC. It yields the protein CASSFAGANNEQFF.

This clonotype showed up many times. V is TRBV28 and J is TRBJ1-2; no clear D gene. The germline CDR1 and CDR2 sequences are MDHEN and SYDVKM. Trimming took off 1 base at V and 6 bases at J, with 15 bases between the two ends. The CDR3 length is 15 residues. The CDR3 DNA follows: TGTGCCAGCAGTTTATATGAGGCCCGCCGCAATGGCTACACCTTC. Amino acids: CASSLYEARRNGYTF.

This clonotype was seen at least ten times. V and J are TRBV5-6 and TRBJ1-1, with no clear D. The V and J ends lost 4 bases and 0 bases respectively, with 7 bases between them. Germline V gene data show CDR1 as SGHDT and CDR2 as YYEEEE. The CDR3 has 13 amino acids. CDR3 coding DNA: TGTGCCAGCAGCCCGACTATGAACACTGAAGCTTTCTTT. As protein: CASSPTMNTEAFF.